The 21 T cell receptor beta chains presented below share a single source sample, sequenced in a study of blood T cells in healthy people across ages. Using a J-beta primer mix together with a sample-barcoded 5' primer, a second PCR was run for about 7 to 12 cycles. TCRdb independently ran MiXCR on the 5' RACE reads; one entry per CDR3 protein. The repertoire includes some 1,800,000 distinct CDR3 sequences, around 42% of them detected once, and roughly 23% sits in the top ten. The sample was blood. These receptors were taken from a human donor in good health.

This clonotype was detected only a few times. The chain joins TRBV15 to TRBJ2-2; D is uncertain. Germline V lookup: CDR1 LNHNV, CDR2 YYDKDF (reference sequence). This CDR3 comprises 13 residues. Trimming stripped 8 bases from V and 1 base from J, with 8 bases between. The CDR3 sequence: CATSSLNTGELFF. The CDR3 region has the DNA TGTGCCACCTCTTCGCTGAACACCGGGGAGCTGTTTTTT.

J is TRBJ1-1 and V is TRBV7-9; D is possibly TRBD1 (6 bases). Germline CDR1 is SEHNR and CDR2 is FQNEAQ (reference sequence). V dropped 6 bases and J dropped 2 bases, with 19 bases sitting between them. The CDR3 is 16 amino acids. The CDR3 loop reads CASSLSEGGLNTEAFF. The CDR3 bases are TGTGCCAGCAGTCTGTCTGAGGGGGGATTAAACACTGAAGCTTTCTTT.

This clonotype has more than one count but fewer than ten. The rearrangement joins TRBV12-3 or TRBV12-4 to TRBJ2-5; the D gene could be TRBD1 or TRBD2 (5 bases each). The CDR3 extends over 15 amino acids. V was pared by 0 bases and J by 7 bases, with 15 bases between. The CDR3 sequence is CASSLAGTFWGTQYF. The CDR3 bases are TGTGCCAGCAGTTTAGCCGGGACGTTCTGGGGGACCCAGTACTTC.

This chain joins TRBV2 and TRBJ2-5, with D possibly matching TRBD2 (6 bases). CDR3 length: 14 amino acids. The germline gives CDR1 SNHLY, CDR2 FYNNEI. The V gene lost 4 bases and the J gene lost 3 bases, with 12 bases spanning the gap. This chain's CDR3 is CASSVARREETQYF. In nucleotides, the CDR3 is TGTGCCAGCAGTGTGGCTAGGAGGGAAGAGACCCAGTACTTC.

This clonotype appeared a few times. This chain uses TRBV5-6 with TRBJ2-3; D unclear. This CDR3 has 15 amino acids. Germline CDR1 reads SGHDT; CDR2 reads YYEEEE. Between the trimmed V and J ends, which lost 1 base and 2 bases, there was a span of 11 bases. The CDR3 DNA is TGTGCCAGCAGCTTGTTTCTACCTCTCACAGATACGCAGTATTTT. It encodes CASSLFLPLTDTQYF.

The chain employs TRBV29-1 and TRBJ2-3, with D possibly being TRBD1 or TRBD2 (5 bases each). The CDR3 length is 13 residues. Germline V CDR1 and CDR2: SQVTM, ANQGSEA. Deletions cut 2 bases from V and 4 bases from J, with 10 bases between. The CDR3, as DNA: TGCAGCGTTGAACAGATGGGGGCAGATACGCAGTATTTT. This encodes CSVEQMGADTQYF.

V is TRBV28 and J is TRBJ2-2; perhaps TRBD2 as D (6 bases). The V end was cut by 6 bases, the J end by 3 bases, with 14 bases between. Germline values: CDR1 MDHEN, CDR2 SYDVKM. This CDR3 contains 15 residues. The CDR3 region is CASSPLRGYTGELFF. The DNA of the CDR3 is TGTGCCAGCAGCCCCCTTCGGGGGTACACCGGGGAGCTGTTTTTT. The full variable domain, its missing parts supplied by reference TRBV28 and TRBJ2-2, is DVKVTQSSRYLVKRTGEKVFLECVQDMDHENMFWYRQDPGLGLRLIYFSYDVKMKEKGDIPEGYSVSREKKERFSLILESASTNQTSMYLCASSPLRGYTGELFFGEGSRLTVL.

The chain links TRBV10-3 to TRBJ1-6; tentative D call: TRBD1 (6 bases). The germline gives CDR1 ENHRY, CDR2 SYGVKD. Trimming removed 0 bases at V and 4 bases at J, with 10 bases between. The CDR3 is 16 residues long. DNA of the CDR3: TGTGCCATCAGTGAGTCAGGGGGTGGATATAATTCACCCCTCCACTTT. Protein: CAISESGGGYNSPLHF.

This clonotype was detected only a few times. The chain links TRBV7-2 to TRBJ1-6; a possible D gene is TRBD1 (5 bases). Trimming took 5 bases from V and 9 from J, leaving 14 bases between them. The CDR3 covers 14 residues. The V gene's germline CDR1 is SGHTA and CDR2 FQGNSA. CDR3 amino acids: CASSVISGGSPLHF. The CDR3, as DNA: TGTGCCAGCAGCGTAATTTCCGGGGGTTCACCCCTCCACTTT.

The chain carries TRBV15 and TRBJ1-1; tentatively, D is TRBD1 (5 bases). The V gene's germline CDR1 is LNHNV and CDR2 YYDKDF (reference sequence). V gave up 1 base and J gave up 6 bases, with 12 bases separating them. CDR3 length: 14 amino acids. The CDR3 nucleotides are TGTGCCACCAGCAGAGGGGGGGGGTTCCCTGAAGCTTTCTTT. The encoded protein is CATSRGGGFPEAFF.

On this clonotype: The germline gene is not matched at one end of the junction; a read error may be the cause. V and J are TRBV12-3 or TRBV12-4 and TRBJ1-5; 7 bases map to TRBD1. The CDR3 is made up of 15 amino acids. In DNA form, the CDR3 reads TGTGTCAGCAGTCTTCGACAGGGCCGCAATCAGCCCCAGCATTTT. Translating it yields CVSSLRQGRNQPQHF.

A note on this clonotype: At one end the junction does not follow the germline gene, possibly because of a read error. This sequence joins TRBV9 and TRBJ2-4; D is undetermined. Gene TRBJ2-5 matches the end of the DNA better, so the J call may be wrong. Germline CDR1 is SGDLS and CDR2 is YYNGEE. The CDR3 is made up of 14 amino acids. The CDR3 sequence: CASSVGGQQGTQYF. DNA for the CDR3: TGTGCCAGCAGCGTAGGTGGGCAGCAAGGGACCCAGTACTTC.

About this clonotype: At one of its ends the junction is not consistent with the germline gene, which may arise from a read error. The J gene is TRBJ2-6, the V gene TRBV5-1, with 9 bases aligning to TRBD1. The CDR3 extends over 14 amino acids. Germline CDR1 reads SGHRS; CDR2 reads YFSETQ. CDR3 loop: CASSLQGASDEQHF. In nucleotides, the CDR3 is TGCGCCAGCAGCTTACAGGGGGCGAGCGACGAGCAGCACTTC.

The gene calls are TRBV20-1 and TRBJ2-3, with 12 bases fitting TRBD1. The CDR3 covers 14 residues. Losses at the gene ends were 7 bases for V and 9 bases for J; bases not matched to a gene: 11. From germline, CDR1 is DFQATT and CDR2 SNEGSKA (reference sequence). CDR3 amino acids: CSGLPGQGAGTQYF. The CDR3 region has the DNA TGCAGTGGGCTCCCGGGACAGGGGGCCGGGACGCAGTATTTT.

This clonotype was seen more than once but under ten times. The V and J genes are TRBV27 and TRBJ1-6, with 8 bases identical to TRBD1. Per the germline V gene, CDR1 is MNHEY and CDR2 is SMNVEV (reference sequence). The length of the CDR3 is 14 residues. With 5 bases clipped from V and 8 bases from J, the junction kept 5 bases outside the gene matches. The CDR3 DNA is TGTGCCAGCAGTCTCAGGGGGCGTTATTCACCCCTCCACTTT. Translated: CASSLRGRYSPLHF.

The rearrangement uses TRBV7-9 and TRBJ1-1; possible D gene TRBD1, 5 bases. Germline lookup yields CDR1 SEHNR and CDR2 FQNEAQ (reference sequence). Trimming removed 0 bases at V and 0 bases at J, with 8 bases between. The CDR3 extends over 15 amino acids. The CDR3 DNA reads TGTGCCAGCAGCTTAGCGTACAGGCTGAACACTGAAGCTTTCTTT. Its translation is CASSLAYRLNTEAFF.

This clonotype was detected a few times. V usage is TRBV7-8 and J usage is TRBJ2-1; 7 bases map to TRBD1. The germline V gene encodes CDR1 SGHVS and CDR2 FQNEAQ. The V gene end was trimmed by 4 bases and the J gene end by 5 bases; junction bases not matched to a gene: 11. This CDR3 spans 16 amino acids. The CDR3: CASSSRQGPNHNEQFF. CDR3 bases: TGTGCCAGCAGCTCTCGACAGGGACCAAACCACAATGAGCAGTTCTTC.

The chain links TRBV12-3 or TRBV12-4 to TRBJ1-2, with D possibly TRBD1 on 5 matching bases. CDR3 length: 11 residues. V was clipped by 6 bases and J by 7 bases, with 9 bases between them. The CDR3 reads CASRRQFGYTF. The CDR3 nucleotides are TGTGCCAGCAGACGACAGTTTGGCTACACCTTC.

This clonotype was seen just once. The genes are TRBV7-9 and TRBJ2-5; 8 bases line up with TRBD1. With V trimmed by 4 bases and J by 5 bases, 18 bases remained unmatched. This CDR3 contains 18 residues. Germline CDR1 SEHNR, CDR2 FQNEAQ (reference sequence). The CDR3 sequence is CASSSLGEGTGYGETQYF. CDR3 nucleotide sequence: TGTGCCAGCAGCTCCCTTGGGGAAGGGACAGGTTACGGGGAGACCCAGTACTTC.

The chain carries TRBV4-2 and TRBJ2-1; maybe TRBD2 (5 bases). V was clipped by 4 bases and J by 7 bases, with 17 bases between them. Germline V CDR1 and CDR2: LGHNA, YNFKEQ. This CDR3 contains 15 residues. CDR3 DNA sequence: TGTGCCAGCAGCCCTCTAGCCGAGGATTGGAATGAGCAGTTCTTC. Its protein is CASSPLAEDWNEQFF.

V gene TRBV6-5 combines with J gene TRBJ2-1, with TRBD2 matching 8 bases. This CDR3 is built from 16 residues. Germline trimming cut 0 bases from V and 9 bases from J; bases unmatched to any gene: 10. Germline CDR1 and CDR2: MNHEY and SVGAGI. The CDR3 reads CASSYSYSAGGFEQFF. For the CDR3, the DNA is TGTGCCAGCAGTTACTCGTATTCGGCGGGGGGCTTTGAGCAGTTCTTC.